The 30 T cell receptor beta chains presented below share a single source sample, sequenced in a study of T cells expressing NK-cell markers (TCRdb year 2020). The library came from 5' RACE. Reads for this sample came from an Illumina HiSeq 2000. TCRdb reprocessed the raw reads; every CDR3 protein sequence is a single record, and DNA is not supplied. The table for this sample records more than 250,000 distinct CDR3 sequences. Around 0.37% of the sample is in the top ten clones. The sample taken for sequencing was blood T cells: a sorted CD56 or NKG2C T cell subset, CD4+ or CD8+ T cells, or bulk PBMC T cells (not recorded which). The receptors shown here come from a man younger than 35 in good health. Donor details come from another sample of the same person, matched by shared clones.

V and J are TRBV4-1 and TRBJ1-1; TCRdb names TRBD1, which stays unverified in the absence of DNA. CDR1 MGHRA and CDR2 YSYEKL come from the germline V gene. The CDR3 consists of 15 residues. CDR3 sequence: CASSQDPTGSYEAFF.

The chain combines TRBV4-1 with TRBJ1-2; with no DNA, the TCRdb D assignment of TRBD1 cannot be verified. Germline values: CDR1 MGHRA, CDR2 YSYEKL. The CDR3 spans 18 residues. The CDR3 reads CASSQVLLRGMGNYGYTF.

V is TRBV12-3 or TRBV12-4 and J is TRBJ2-3; checking the TCRdb D call of TRBD2 is not possible without DNA. CDR3 length equals 15 residues. The CDR3 is CASSQLTGGTDTQYF.

The gene calls are TRBV6-5 and TRBJ2-7; TCRdb's D call, TRBD1, is unchecked because there is no DNA. CDR1 is MNHEY, CDR2 SVGAGI, per germline. The CDR3 sequence is 14 residues long. CDR3 amino acids: CASSYGGYSYEQYF.

The V gene is TRBV15, the J gene TRBJ2-1; TCRdb selects TRBD2, and the lack of DNA leaves this call unchecked. The CDR3 length is 13 residues. Germline V gene sequence: CDR1 LNHNV, CDR2 YYDKDF (reference sequence). The chain's CDR3 is CATSSGSYNEQFF.

The chain carries TRBV5-1 and TRBJ2-1; TCRdb gives TRBD2 as the D gene, but with no DNA this cannot be confirmed. The CDR3 consists of 15 residues. From germline, CDR1 is SGHRS and CDR2 YFSETQ. CDR3: CASSLISGYYNEQFF.

The chain has TRBV6-5 and TRBJ2-3; TCRdb's D call of TRBD1 is untestable without DNA. CDR1 and CDR2 from the germline V gene are MNHEY and SVGAGI. The CDR3 consists of 15 residues. The CDR3: CASSYWGTGADTQYF.

The rearrangement links TRBV6-2 or TRBV6-3 to TRBJ2-2. In germline, CDR1 is MNHEY, CDR2 SVGEGT. The CDR3 has 11 residues. CDR3 residues: CASGDTGELFF.

CDR3 in amino acids: CAIRITASTDTQYF. The V and J genes are TRBV10-3 and TRBJ2-3. This CDR3 spans 14 amino acids. Germline CDR1 reads ENHRY; CDR2 reads SYGVKD.

The CDR3 spells CASSSRPAGGREQYF. The chain is built from TRBV28 and TRBJ2-7; without DNA, the TCRdb call of TRBD2 cannot be checked. Germline CDR1 reads MDHEN; CDR2 reads SYDVKM. CDR3 length: 15 amino acids.

This chain connects TRBV12-3 or TRBV12-4 to TRBJ1-2; TCRdb calls TRBD1, which cannot be checked without DNA. The CDR3 runs to 14 residues. This chain's CDR3 is CASSPGTPNYGYTF.

The CDR3 loop is CSAPGTRSDTQYF. The chain carries TRBV20-1 and TRBJ2-3; TCRdb indicates TRBD2, and absent DNA this call remains unverified. CDR1 is DFQATT and CDR2 is SNEGSKA in the germline V gene (reference sequence). CDR3 length equals 13 residues.

The chain couples TRBV10-3 to TRBJ1-1. The germline V gene has CDR1 ENHRY and CDR2 SYGVKD. CDR3 length equals 14 residues. The CDR3 sequence is CAISESVADTEAFF.

The genes are TRBV5-5 and TRBJ1-5; as DNA is missing, the TRBD1 call by TCRdb cannot be tested. Germline V gene data show CDR1 as SGHKS and CDR2 as YYEKEE (reference sequence). The CDR3 loop spans 17 amino acids. The CDR3 region is CASSSFDDGGFGQPQHF.

V gene TRBV12-3 or TRBV12-4 combines with J gene TRBJ1-5. This CDR3 region has 13 residues. This chain's CDR3 is CASSLTSNQPQHF.

The chain uses TRBV12-3 or TRBV12-4 and TRBJ1-1; TCRdb reports TRBD1, a call that lacks DNA to check it against. The CDR3 has 14 residues. CDR3 in amino acids: CASSHHRGGSEAFF.

The gene calls are TRBV12-3 or TRBV12-4 and TRBJ1-2; TCRdb calls TRBD1, which cannot be checked without DNA. This CDR3 has 11 amino acids. The CDR3: CASSFQGRTTF.

The genes are TRBV15 and TRBJ2-5; TCRdb selects TRBD1, and the lack of DNA leaves this call unchecked. Germline V gives CDR1 LNHNV, CDR2 YYDKDF (reference sequence). The CDR3 extends over 14 amino acids. The chain's CDR3 is CATAQGVLWETQYF.

This chain connects TRBV4-3 to TRBJ2-3; the D call of TRBD2 rests on TCRdb alone, since no DNA is present to check it. CDR3 length: 16 amino acids. Germline assignment: CDR1 LGHNA and CDR2 YSLEER. The chain's CDR3 is CASSQLTNPSTDTQYF.

V and J are TRBV7-3 and TRBJ2-5; as DNA is missing, the TRBD2 call by TCRdb cannot be tested. The length of the CDR3 is 13 residues. Germline V lookup: CDR1 SGHTA, CDR2 FQGTGA. This CDR3 is CASSPTVERAQYF.

The chain has TRBV12-3 or TRBV12-4 and TRBJ2-1; TCRdb picks TRBD2, but there is no DNA to check that call. This CDR3 region has 15 residues. The CDR3 sequence: CASRIAGEAGYEQFF.

The chain recombines TRBV12-3 or TRBV12-4 with TRBJ2-6; TCRdb indicates TRBD1, and absent DNA this call remains unverified. The CDR3 extends over 14 amino acids. The CDR3 loop reads CASSPTGGLNVLTF.

The chain combines TRBV19 with TRBJ1-1. Germline CDR1 LNHDA, CDR2 SQIVND (reference sequence). This CDR3 region has 17 residues. This CDR3 reads CVFSHLFHPLMNTEAFF.

The chain uses TRBV29-1 and TRBJ1-4. Germline V gives CDR1 SQVTM, CDR2 ANQGSEA. The CDR3 loop spans 13 amino acids. The CDR3: CSVATEFNEKLFF.

V and J are TRBV10-2 and TRBJ2-1; the D call of TRBD1 rests on TCRdb alone, since no DNA is present to check it. The CDR3 length is 16 residues. Germline V gene data show CDR1 as WSHSY and CDR2 as SAAADI. Here the CDR3 reads CASSAGRDRGYNEQFF.

This chain joins TRBV12-3 or TRBV12-4 and TRBJ2-4; TCRdb proposes TRBD2, but this gene call is untestable without DNA. This CDR3 is built from 18 residues. The CDR3 protein is CASSTGLAGKVAKNIQYF.

This CDR3 is CASSEGAGSNYGYTF. This chain joins TRBV6-1 and TRBJ1-2; TCRdb proposes TRBD1, but this gene call is untestable without DNA. This CDR3 is 15 amino acids long. The germline gives CDR1 MNHNS, CDR2 SASEGT.

This chain joins TRBV18 and TRBJ2-2. CDR1 KGHSH and CDR2 LQKENI come from the germline V gene. The CDR3 runs to 14 residues. CDR3 sequence reads: CASSPYESTGELFF.

V is TRBV30 and J is TRBJ2-1; checking the TCRdb D call of TRBD2 is not possible without DNA. The V gene's germline CDR1 is GTSNPN and CDR2 SVGIG (reference sequence). This CDR3 spans 13 amino acids. The CDR3 reads CAWSKGTPNEQFF. Filled out from reference TRBV30 and TRBJ2-1, the complete variable domain reads SQTIHQWPATLVQPVGSPLSLECTVEGTSNPNLYWYRQAAGRGLQLLFYSVGIGQISSEVPQNLSASRPQDRQFILSSKKLLLSDSGFYLCAWSKGTPNEQFFGPGTRLTVL.

The J gene is TRBJ2-1, the V gene TRBV9. The CDR3 sequence is 11 residues long. Germline loops: CDR1 SGDLS, CDR2 YYNGEE. This chain's CDR3 is CASSSTNEQFF.